These T cell receptor beta chains were read from a single sample in a study of T cell clusters in autoimmune cytopenias. TCRdb re-called the multiplex PCR reads; every CDR3 protein appears as one record, without DNA. This sample's clone table lists more than 13,000 distinct CDR3 sequences. Source material: peripheral blood. These receptor sequences come from a human donor with an autoimmune cytopenia or autoimmune hepatitis (not recorded which). The CDR3 runs from the conserved cysteine through the conserved F or W. The size of a clone is reported for some rows only, either as once, few or many, or as a class for expanded clones.

CDR3 protein	J gene	clone size	V gene
CASSYSYSTDTQYF	TRBJ2-3	medium-sized	TRBV6-5
CASSLGRGSRSDTQYF	TRBJ2-3	NA	TRBV12-3/TRBV12-4
CASSSGGVPQHF	TRBJ1-5	NA	TRBV12-3/TRBV12-4
CASLSTEEYTGELFF	TRBJ2-2	medium-sized	TRBV27
CASSLRDSTDTQYF	TRBJ2-3	NA	TRBV5-1
CASSTPQGARIAFF	TRBJ1-1	NA	TRBV5-6
CSAMSRTSGRHNEQFF	TRBJ2-1	NA	TRBV20-1
CASSSPNRVRSNQPQHF	TRBJ1-5	NA	TRBV27
CSASGGFEQFF	TRBJ2-1	NA	TRBV20-1
CASSGDYGYTF	TRBJ1-2	medium-sized	TRBV6-1
CASSYSIGTPQHF	TRBJ1-5	NA	TRBV6-5
CASTPGANSPLHF	TRBJ1-6	NA	TRBV2
CASSYRGQDNQPQHF	TRBJ1-5	NA	TRBV12-3/TRBV12-4
CASSPPAGNTEAFF	TRBJ1-1	NA	TRBV18
CASRQGAMQPQHF	TRBJ1-5	NA	TRBV19
CASSERQNDNSPLHF	TRBJ1-6	NA	TRBV18
CSVRQGANAEAFF	TRBJ1-1	NA	TRBV29-1
CASSSELTDTQYF	TRBJ2-3	NA	TRBV7-6
CASSGDISRKNTGELFF	TRBJ2-2	NA	TRBV6-1
CATSTGGGEIAFF	TRBJ1-1	NA	TRBV15
CASISQGAIAEAFF	TRBJ1-1	NA	TRBV5-5
CSVEGGRVEYREKTQYF	TRBJ2-5	NA	TRBV29-1
CASSYRLQGTGALYGYTF	TRBJ1-2	medium-sized	TRBV6-5
CAWRRGGNTEAFF	TRBJ1-1	NA	TRBV30
CASSEVVADTQYF	TRBJ2-3	medium-sized	TRBV6-1
CSVREGSGNTIYF	TRBJ1-3	NA	TRBV29-1
CASSRPGTGFYGYTF	TRBJ1-2	NA	TRBV12-3/TRBV12-4
CASSLDRGTEAFF	TRBJ1-1	NA	TRBV11-1
CAWSGGVGTGELFF	TRBJ2-2	NA	TRBV30
CASSIIARVNTGELFF	TRBJ2-2	medium-sized	TRBV19
CASGDRNSGANVLTF	TRBJ2-6	NA	TRBV12-3/TRBV12-4
CSVEDGSYEQYF	TRBJ2-7	medium-sized	TRBV29-1
CASSPRRDSYNEQFF	TRBJ2-1	NA	TRBV12-3/TRBV12-4
CASSLTTSGLDWDEQFF	TRBJ2-1	NA	TRBV5-6
CATSVYRVDEQFF	TRBJ2-1	NA	TRBV24-1
CASSSGTGAYNSPLHF	TRBJ1-6	NA	TRBV12-3/TRBV12-4
CASSLSQGSSYEQYF	TRBJ2-7	NA	TRBV19
CASSKGLAFSSYNEQFF	TRBJ2-1	medium-sized	TRBV19
CAWSLSTAATF	TRBJ1-2	NA	TRBV30
CASSLARRGRSEQYF	TRBJ2-7	NA	TRBV5-4
CASSLVGGSSYNEQFF	TRBJ2-1	NA	TRBV5-1
CASSSQETQYF	TRBJ2-5	medium-sized	TRBV11-1
CAWSGGIAAEAFF	TRBJ1-1	NA	TRBV30
CASSSWTVSSPLHF	TRBJ1-6	NA	TRBV27
CASSPRTGGNEQYF	TRBJ2-7	NA	TRBV12-3/TRBV12-4
CASSPVVPPQETQYF	TRBJ2-5	NA	TRBV18
CASSLGRAETQYF	TRBJ2-1	NA	TRBV12-3/TRBV12-4
CASSSRHQSYNEQFF	TRBJ2-1	medium-sized	TRBV6-6
CASHKGGGQFF	TRBJ2-1	NA	TRBV6-1
CSARSAGTSTDTQYF	TRBJ2-3	NA	TRBV20-1
CASSPSGGTNEKLFF	TRBJ1-4	NA	TRBV12-3/TRBV12-4
CASSFGGSNQPQHF	TRBJ1-5	NA	TRBV12-3/TRBV12-4
CASTRRGGLDEKLFF	TRBJ1-4	medium-sized	TRBV6-5
CASSESLAGGLYNEQFF	TRBJ2-1	NA	TRBV10-1
CASSRGVAGSNQPQHF	TRBJ1-5	NA	TRBV6-5
CASSPTGFGSSTDTQYF	TRBJ2-3	NA	TRBV7-9
CASSLDDADTQYF	TRBJ2-3	NA	TRBV5-6
CAISETGSGELFF	TRBJ2-2	medium-sized	TRBV10-3
CASSRLQNTGELFF	TRBJ2-2	NA	TRBV18